The rows below give T cell receptor beta chains drawn from one sample of a study of blood T cell repertoires in COVID-19. Only in-frame clones appear in the TCRdb table, and some are missing; sequencing was by immunoSEQ multiplex PCR. The sample includes approximately 210,000 clones, about four fifths of them seen just once. The sample comprised peripheral blood. These receptors originate from a woman between 50 and 59 years old with active or convalescent COVID-19. CDR3s include the opening cysteine and the closing phenylalanine or tryptophan. A D gene is named only where the DNA matches it firmly. Expanded clones are given a class, and other clones once, few, many or no size at all.

CDR3 protein,CDR3 DNA,J gene,D gene,V gene,clone size
CASSPFSAGGHEQYF,TGTGCCAGCAGCCCCTTCTCTGCAGGGGGCCACGAGCAGTACTTC,TRBJ2-7,TRBD1,TRBV28,NA
CASSPGTSAYEQYF,TGTGCCAGCTCACCTGGGACTAGCGCCTACGAGCAGTACTTC,TRBJ2-7,TRBD2,TRBV18,NA
CASMGQGRDTQYF,TGTGCCAGTATGGGACAGGGTAGAGATACGCAGTATTTT,TRBJ2-3,TRBD1,TRBV19,NA
CASSQGQNEQFF,TGTGCCAGTAGTCAGGGACAGAATGAGCAGTTCTTC,TRBJ2-1,TRBD1,TRBV19,NA
CASSLSLGATYNEQFF,TGTGCCAGTAGCCTATCCTTGGGGGCTACCTACAATGAGCAGTTCTTC,TRBJ2-1,NA,TRBV19,few
CASRHREEGQPQHF,TGTGCCAGCAGGCACAGGGAAGAGGGACAGCCCCAGCATTTT,TRBJ1-5,NA,TRBV6-5,NA
CASSRRGDSSYNEQFF,TGTGCCAGCAGCCGCCGTGGAGATAGCTCCTACAATGAGCAGTTCTTC,TRBJ2-1,NA,TRBV11-2,few
CASGLELAYEQYF,TGTGCTAGTGGTTTAGAACTTGCCTACGAGCAGTACTTC,TRBJ2-7,NA,TRBV12-5,NA
CASKVAAGSAEQYF,TGTGCCAGCAAGGTGGCGGCCGGATCGGCCGAGCAGTACTTC,TRBJ2-7,NA,TRBV6-5,NA
CASRGTGGNYGYTF,TGTGCCAGCAGAGGGACTGGCGGCAACTATGGCTACACCTTC,TRBJ1-2,NA,TRBV3-1/TRBV3-2,NA
CASSRGGGYREKLFF,TGTGCCAGCAGCCGGGGGGGCGGGTACCGAGAAAAACTGTTTTTT,TRBJ1-4,NA,TRBV28,NA
CASSLLVYNEQFF,TGTGCCAGCAGCCTTTTAGTTTACAATGAGCAGTTCTTC,TRBJ2-1,NA,TRBV3-1/TRBV3-2,NA
CATSDPRDTQYF,TGTGCCACCAGTGATCCCAGAGATACGCAGTATTTT,TRBJ2-3,NA,TRBV24-1,NA
CSAGTSGTEQFF,TGCAGCGCCGGGACTAGCGGGACTGAGCAGTTCTTC,TRBJ2-1,TRBD2,TRBV29-1,few
CASSLSPAGLSTDTQYF,TGCGCCAGCAGCTTGAGCCCAGCGGGCCTTAGCACAGATACGCAGTATTTT,TRBJ2-3,NA,TRBV5-1,NA
CASKSIDRGHGYTF,TGTGCCAGCAAATCAATTGACAGGGGTCATGGCTACACCTTC,TRBJ1-2,TRBD1,TRBV28,NA
CAIPTGEANTGELFF,TGTGCCATCCCCACGGGGGAGGCGAACACCGGGGAGCTGTTTTTT,TRBJ2-2,NA,TRBV10-3,NA
CASSRGGTAQPQHF,TGTGCCAGCAGCAGGGGCGGGACCGCTCAGCCCCAGCATTTT,TRBJ1-5,NA,TRBV5-6,NA
CASSDGGRGQGGYGYTF,TGCGCCAGCAGTGACGGTGGTAGGGGACAGGGGGGCTATGGCTACACCTTC,TRBJ1-2,TRBD1,TRBV10-2,once
CASSLAAHEEQFF,TGTGCCAGCAGTTTAGCTGCCCACGAGGAGCAGTTCTTC,TRBJ2-1,NA,TRBV12-3/TRBV12-4,many
CAERGLLPNEQFF,TGTGCTGAGAGGGGACTCCTTCCCAATGAGCAGTTCTTC,TRBJ2-1,NA,TRBV12-5,NA
CASTVGGTTNEKLFF,TGTGCCAGCACCGTCGGGGGAACAACTAATGAAAAACTGTTTTTT,TRBJ1-4,NA,TRBV6-4,once
CASREGTFGNTEAFF,TGTGCCAGCCGAGAGGGCACCTTCGGGAACACTGAAGCTTTCTTT,TRBJ1-1,NA,TRBV2,NA
CSATRTGNYEQYF,TGCAGCGCCACACGGACAGGGAACTACGAGCAGTACTTC,TRBJ2-7,TRBD1,TRBV29-1,NA
CASSYSAGLASAKNIQYF,TGTGCCAGCAGTTACTCTGCGGGACTAGCCTCAGCCAAAAACATTCAGTACTTC,TRBJ2-4,TRBD2,TRBV6-2/TRBV6-3,NA
CSASNHERSSYNEQFF,TGCAGTGCTAGTAATCATGAGCGAAGCTCCTACAATGAGCAGTTCTTC,TRBJ2-1,NA,TRBV20-1,few
CASSERLAGGNEQFF,TGTGCCAGCAGTGAGCGGCTAGCGGGAGGGAATGAGCAGTTCTTC,TRBJ2-1,TRBD2,TRBV6-1,NA
CSVPEWGREAFF,TGCAGCGTCCCAGAGTGGGGCAGAGAAGCTTTCTTT,TRBJ1-1,NA,TRBV29-1,NA
CASSLSGGEQFF,TGTGCCAGCAGTTTATCCGGTGGTGAGCAGTTCTTC,TRBJ2-1,NA,TRBV12-3/TRBV12-4,NA
CASSLGSAGGNTIYF,TGTGCCAGCAGCTTAGGATCGGCGGGTGGAAACACCATATATTTT,TRBJ1-3,NA,TRBV11-3,NA
CASSSSGQAKNIQYF,TGTGCCAGCAGTTCCTCGGGACAGGCTAAAAACATTCAGTACTTC,TRBJ2-4,TRBD1,TRBV28,NA
CASSFGTGSYGYTF,TGTGCCAGCAGTTTCGGGACAGGCTCATATGGCTACACCTTC,TRBJ1-2,TRBD1,TRBV6-5,few
CASSPADSPSEQYF,TGCGCCAGCAGTCCGGCGGACAGCCCCTCCGAGCAGTACTTC,TRBJ2-7,NA,TRBV10-1,NA
CASSSFPNTDTQYF,TGCGCCAGCAGCTCATTCCCCAATACAGATACGCAGTATTTT,TRBJ2-3,NA,TRBV5-1,many
CASSWRTDEAFF,TGTGCCAGCAGCTGGAGGACAGATGAAGCTTTCTTT,TRBJ1-1,NA,TRBV5-6,NA
CASSLMGGLAGRGEQFF,TGTGCCAGCAGCTTAATGGGGGGACTAGCGGGAAGAGGTGAGCAGTTCTTC,TRBJ2-1,TRBD2,TRBV7-3,NA
CASSPAGGDYGYTF,TGTGCCAGCAGCCCAGCGGGGGGAGACTATGGCTACACCTTC,TRBJ1-2,NA,TRBV7-9,NA
CASSSRINTGELFF,TGTGCCAGCAGTTCCCGTATCAACACCGGGGAGCTGTTTTTT,TRBJ2-2,NA,TRBV6-5,NA
CASSLGAGNYNEQFF,TGCGCCAGCAGCTTGGGAGCGGGAAACTACAATGAGCAGTTCTTC,TRBJ2-1,TRBD2,TRBV5-1,once
CASSGDTGAYEQYF,TGCGCCAGCAGCGGGGACACAGGGGCCTACGAGCAGTACTTC,TRBJ2-7,TRBD1,TRBV5-1,NA
CASSEVGTFYGYTF,TGTGCCAGCAGTGAAGTAGGGACATTCTATGGCTACACCTTC,TRBJ1-2,NA,TRBV6-1,NA
CASSQGPLETQYF,TGTGCCAGCAGTCAGGGGCCCCTAGAGACCCAGTACTTC,TRBJ2-5,NA,TRBV28,NA
CASSMTGSGNTIYF,TGTGCCAGCTCTATGACAGGGTCTGGAAACACCATATATTTT,TRBJ1-3,TRBD1,TRBV27,NA